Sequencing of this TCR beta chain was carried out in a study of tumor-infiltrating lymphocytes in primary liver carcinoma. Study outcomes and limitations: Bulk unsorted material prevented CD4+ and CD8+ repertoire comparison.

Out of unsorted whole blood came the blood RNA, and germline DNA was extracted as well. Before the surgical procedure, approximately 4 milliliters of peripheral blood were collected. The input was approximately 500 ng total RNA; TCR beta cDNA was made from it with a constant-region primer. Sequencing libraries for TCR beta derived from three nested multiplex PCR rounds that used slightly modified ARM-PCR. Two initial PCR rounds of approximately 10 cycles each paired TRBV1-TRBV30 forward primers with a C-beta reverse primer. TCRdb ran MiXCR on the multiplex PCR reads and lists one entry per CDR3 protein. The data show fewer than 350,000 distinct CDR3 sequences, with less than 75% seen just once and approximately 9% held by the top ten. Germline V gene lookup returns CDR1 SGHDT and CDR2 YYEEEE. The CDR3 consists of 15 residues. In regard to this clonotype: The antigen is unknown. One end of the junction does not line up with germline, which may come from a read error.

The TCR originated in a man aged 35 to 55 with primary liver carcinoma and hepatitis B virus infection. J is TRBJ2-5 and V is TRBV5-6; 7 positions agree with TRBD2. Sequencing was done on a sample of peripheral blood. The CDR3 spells CASSSKGMGGETQYF. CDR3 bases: TGTGCCAGCAGCTCCAAGGGGATGGGAGGGGAGACCCAATACTTC. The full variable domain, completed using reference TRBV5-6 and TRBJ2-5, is DAGVTQSPTHLIKTRGQQVTLRCSPKSGHDTVSWYQQALGQGPQFIFQYYEEEERQRGNFPDRFSGHQFPNYSSELNVNALLLGDSALYLCASSSKGMGGETQYFGPGTRLLVL.